The 28 T cell receptor beta chains given below trace back to one sample, sequenced in a study of regulatory T cells in long-lasting Graves disease. Construction of the TCR beta libraries employed iRepertoire HTBI primers in conjunction with Arm-PCR of CDR3 regions. TCRdb re-derived calls from the multiplex PCR reads in MiXCR, one entry per CDR3 protein. Seen here are about 400,000 distinct CDR3 sequences, roughly 20% observed once, and the top ten hold roughly 20%. Sample time point: persistent/refractory GD, antithyroid drugs over 5 years with positive TRAb. The TCR library was made from RNA that had been extracted from PBMCs in TRIzol. This material consisted of peripheral blood mononuclear cells (PBMCs), taken when the disease was refractory, from a patient treated with antithyroid drugs. These receptors were collected from a female donor with Graves disease.

This clonotype was recorded a few times. This sequence joins TRBV5-6 and TRBJ1-1; D call uncertain. This CDR3 is 14 amino acids long. Between the trimmed V and J ends, which lost 0 bases and 4 bases, there was a span of 10 bases. Germline assignment: CDR1 SGHDT and CDR2 YYEEEE. The CDR3 reads CASSLVGDTTEAFF. CDR3 sequence (DNA): TGTGCCAGCAGCTTGGTTGGTGACACCACTGAAGCTTTCTTT. Using reference TRBV5-6 and TRBJ1-1 for the parts outside the CDR3, the full variable domain is DAGVTQSPTHLIKTRGQQVTLRCSPKSGHDTVSWYQQALGQGPQFIFQYYEEEERQRGNFPDRFSGHQFPNYSSELNVNALLLGDSALYLCASSLVGDTTEAFFGQGTRLTVV.

This clonotype was counted only a few times. The chain links TRBV29-1 to TRBJ1-1, with D unclear. V was clipped by 8 bases and J by 3 bases, with 13 bases between them. CDR3 length: 12 residues. In germline, CDR1 is SQVTM, CDR2 ANQGSEA. CDR3 coding DNA: TGCAGCACGACGGCTTTTGACACTGAAGCTTTCTTT. Translating gives CSTTAFDTEAFF.

In this sample, this clonotype turned up many times. Mismatch with germline at one junction end may stem from a read error. The CDR3 region is CASSQDVRGYEQYF. CDR3 DNA sequence: TGCGCCAGCAGCCAAGATGTTCGGGGCTACGAGCAGTACTTC. The chain joins TRBV3-1 to TRBJ2-7; perhaps TRBD2 as D (5 bases). This CDR3 comprises 14 residues. Per germline, CDR1 LGHDT and CDR2 YNNKEL (reference sequence).

This clonotype was recorded at least ten times. CDR3 coding DNA: TGTGCCAGCACCACCGGGACATACCGCTACGAGCAGTACTTC. Protein sequence: CASTTGTYRYEQYF. The chain combines TRBV28 with TRBJ2-7, with D possibly TRBD1 on 6 matching bases. Between the trimmed V and J ends, which lost 7 bases and 3 bases, there was a span of 16 bases. Looked up from germline, CDR1 is MDHEN and CDR2 is SYDVKM. This CDR3 is 14 amino acids long.

The sample holds a few counts of this clonotype. The CDR3 region has the DNA TGTGCCATCAGTGAAGGACAGCCGAACACTGAAGCTTTCTTT. It translates to CAISEGQPNTEAFF. The gene calls are TRBV10-3 and TRBJ1-1; possible D gene TRBD1, 6 bases. V was pared by 3 bases and J by 1 base, with 9 bases between. This CDR3 spans 14 amino acids. Per germline, CDR1 ENHRY and CDR2 SYGVKD.

Ten or more counts support this clonotype. J is TRBJ1-1 and V is TRBV27; tentatively, D is TRBD1 (5 bases). Looked up from germline, CDR1 is MNHEY and CDR2 is SMNVEV (reference sequence). The CDR3 runs 14 residues. V lost 6 bases and J 1 base, leaving 12 bases between the germline ends. The CDR3 loop is CASSPRETNTEAFF. The CDR3 DNA follows: TGTGCCAGCAGCCCCAGGGAAACGAACACTGAAGCTTTCTTT.

The chain couples TRBV2 to TRBJ2-2, with D hard to call. This CDR3 is built from 13 residues. Germline lookup yields CDR1 SNHLY and CDR2 FYNNEI. Trimming stripped 0 bases from V and 4 bases from J, with 3 bases between. CDR3 in amino acids: CASSEAGTGELFF. CDR3 sequence (DNA): TGTGCCAGCAGTGAAGCGGGCACCGGGGAGCTGTTTTTT.

As for this clonotype: A much larger clone differs by one base, so this may be a read error. The chain joins TRBV30 to TRBJ1-4; 7 nucleotides agree with TRBD1. This CDR3 has 15 amino acids. Germline assignment: CDR1 GTSNPN and CDR2 SVGIG (reference sequence). The CDR3 region has the DNA TGTGTCTGGGGGTCGGGACAGCCGACTTCCGAAAAACTGTTTTTT. Amino acid sequence: CVWGSGQPTSEKLFF. Full variable domain (missing parts from reference TRBV30 and TRBJ1-4): SQTIHQWPATLVQPVGSPLSLECTVEGTSNPNLYWYRQAAGRGLQLLFYSVGIGQISSEVPQNLSASRPQDRQFILSSKKLLLSDSGFYLCVWGSGQPTSEKLFFGSGTQLSVL.

The rearrangement uses TRBV7-9 and TRBJ2-2; 11 positions agree with TRBD2. The trim removed 5 bases at V and 0 bases at J, leaving 2 bases unmatched. Germline values: CDR1 SEHNR, CDR2 FQNEAQ (reference sequence). The CDR3 consists of 16 residues. The DNA of the CDR3 is TGTGCCAGCAGCACGACTAGCGGGGCGAACACCGGGGAGCTGTTTTTT. Its protein product is CASSTTSGANTGELFF.

This clonotype was seen repeatedly, ten times or more. The genes are TRBV20-1 and TRBJ2-7; 14 nucleotides agree with TRBD2. V was clipped by 4 bases and J by 2 bases; unmatched bases: 4. The CDR3 loop spans 15 amino acids. In germline, CDR1 is DFQATT, CDR2 SNEGSKA (reference sequence). CDR3 loop: CSATMTSGRAYEQYF. The CDR3 DNA reads TGCAGTGCTACAATGACTAGCGGGAGGGCCTACGAGCAGTACTTC.

V and J are TRBV29-1 and TRBJ2-2; 8 bases align to TRBD2. CDR3 size: 13 residues. The junction had 4 bases not matched to a gene; V was cut back by 7 bases and J by 3 bases. Germline V lookup: CDR1 SQVTM, CDR2 ANQGSEA. Here the CDR3 reads CSAGGAYTGELFF. In nucleotides, the CDR3 is TGCAGCGCCGGGGGGGCATACACCGGGGAGCTGTTTTTT.

This clonotype was counted ten times or more. The chain carries TRBV7-2 and TRBJ2-1; the match to TRBD2 covers 8 bases. CDR3 length: 14 residues. With 1 base clipped from V and 6 bases from J, the junction kept 2 bases outside the gene matches. CDR1 and CDR2 (germline): SGHTA, FQGNSA. The DNA of the CDR3 is TGTGCCAGCAGCTTAGGGGGACTAGGCAATGAGCAGTTCTTC. The encoded protein is CASSLGGLGNEQFF.

This clonotype was observed at least ten times. The chain has TRBV10-1 and TRBJ2-2; 9 bases match TRBD2. The CDR3 is 16 residues long. CDR1 and CDR2 (germline): WNHNN, SYGVQD (reference sequence). Trimming at V came to 2 bases and at J to 3 bases, leaving 4 bases not matched to a gene. The CDR3 DNA reads as TGCGCCAGCAGTGAGGCTTTAGCGGGAGACACCGGGGAGCTGTTTTTT. Protein sequence: CASSEALAGDTGELFF.

This clonotype was detected ten times or more. J is TRBJ2-2 and V is TRBV28; D is uncertain. The CDR3 spans 14 residues. Germline V gene data show CDR1 as MDHEN and CDR2 as SYDVKM. V was pared by 6 bases and J by 4 bases, with 12 bases between. The CDR3, as DNA: TGTGCCAGCAGCCTAAGTGGAGTCACCGGGGAGCTGTTTTTT. Protein: CASSLSGVTGELFF.

Details on this clonotype: Since a much larger clone is just one base distant, this may be a read error. The V call is TRBV7-9, the J call TRBJ2-7; 9 bases align to TRBD2. J gave up 4 bases and V 4 bases, and 8 bases lay outside the gene matches. In germline, CDR1 is SEHNR, CDR2 FQNEAQ (reference sequence). This CDR3 spans 15 amino acids. CDR3 protein: CASSSSGTSRYEQYF. The CDR3 DNA reads as TGTGCCAGCAGCTCCTCCGGGACTAGCAGATACGAGCAGTACTTC.

With regard to this clonotype: Germline and junction disagree at one end, which may indicate a read error. The CDR3 sequence: CASSYIGFGKTGGLFF. The CDR3, as DNA: TGTGCCAGCAGTTACATTGGGTTCGGAAAAACCGGGGGGCTGTTTTTT. The J gene is TRBJ2-2, the V gene TRBV6-2 or TRBV6-3; weak D call: TRBD2 (6 bases). CDR1 is MNHEY, CDR2 SVGEGT, per germline. The CDR3 consists of 16 residues.

This chain joins TRBV20-1 and TRBJ1-3, with D perhaps TRBD1 (6 bases). Germline loops: CDR1 DFQATT, CDR2 SNEGSKA (reference sequence). The CDR3 runs 14 residues. V was cut by 6 bases and J by 2 bases, with 14 bases left in between. The CDR3 DNA sequence: TGCAGTGCAACTCCGGGGGGCCCTGGAAACACCATATATTTT. Translation: CSATPGGPGNTIYF.

This clonotype has ten or more counts. J is TRBJ2-7 and V is TRBV18; the match to TRBD1 covers 8 bases. Per the germline V gene, CDR1 is KGHSH and CDR2 is LQKENI. CDR3 length equals 13 residues. Trimming removed 6 bases from V and 4 bases from J; junction bases left unmatched: 5. CDR3 coding DNA: TGTGCCAGCTCCCCGGGACAGGAGTACGAGCAGTACTTC. Translated, it gives CASSPGQEYEQYF. The entire variable domain, with the rest obtained from reference TRBV18 and TRBJ2-7, is as follows: NAGVMQNPRHLVRRRGQEARLRCSPMKGHSHVYWYRQLPEEGLKFMVYLQKENIIDESGMPKERFSAEFPKEGPSILRIQQVVRGDSAAYFCASSPGQEYEQYFGPGTRLTVT.

This clonotype was detected many times. This chain links TRBV6-1 with TRBJ2-7, with a weak D call TRBD1 (6 bases). CDR1 MNHNS and CDR2 SASEGT come from the germline V gene. The CDR3 is 15 residues long. Trimming took off 6 bases at V and 3 bases at J, with 18 bases between the two ends. Here the CDR3 DNA reads TGTGCCAGCAGCCCCACGTTGACAGGCTACTACGAGCAGTACTTC. Residues: CASSPTLTGYYEQYF.

This clonotype was seen a few times. This chain joins TRBV24-1 and TRBJ2-2, with no clear D. Between the trimmed V and J ends, which lost 4 bases and 6 bases, there was a span of 11 bases. The length of the CDR3 is 14 residues. Germline CDR1 and CDR2: KGHDR and SFDVKD. The CDR3 coding sequence is TGTGCCACCAGTGACCCCTGGCAGGCCGGGGAGCTGTTTTTT. Protein product: CATSDPWQAGELFF.

There are a few counts of this clonotype. The V call is TRBV6-1, the J call TRBJ2-2; 8 bases are shared with TRBD1. CDR1 MNHNS and CDR2 SASEGT come from the germline V gene. The V segment lost 6 bases and the J segment 7 bases; nucleotides outside the gene matches: 13. CDR3 length: 16 amino acids. The CDR3 nucleotides are TGTGCCAGCAGCCTTGGACAGGGTCCCCCCCACGGGGAGCTGTTTTTT. Its protein product is CASSLGQGPPHGELFF.

In this sample, this clonotype turned up many times. The V gene is TRBV6-2 or TRBV6-3, the J gene TRBJ2-5, with D maybe TRBD1 (6 bases). Germline V gene data show CDR1 as MNHEY and CDR2 as SVGEGT. The CDR3 has 15 amino acids. V lost 6 bases and J lost 5, with 19 bases in between. DNA for the CDR3: TGTGCCAGCAGGGGGTGGCCTCCAGGGGAGGAGACCCAGTACTTC. Its protein product is CASRGWPPGEETQYF.

V is TRBV27 and J is TRBJ2-5, with 9 bases that match TRBD2. CDR3 length equals 14 residues. The germline V gene encodes CDR1 MNHEY and CDR2 SMNVEV (reference sequence). The V and J ends lost 11 bases and 5 bases, in that order; junction bases with no gene match: 12. The CDR3, as DNA: TGTGCCGCGGGGGCGGGAGGGGGTCCGGAGACCCAGTACTTC. The encoded protein is CAAGAGGGPETQYF.

The chain combines TRBV6-1 with TRBJ2-6, with TRBD2 matching 12 bases. The germline V gene encodes CDR1 MNHNS and CDR2 SASEGT. This CDR3 is 18 amino acids long. V dropped 5 bases and J dropped 1; count of bases not matched to a gene: 6. CDR3 protein: CASSTGLAGLSGANVLTF. The CDR3 coding sequence is TGTGCCAGCAGTACCGGACTAGCGGGATTGTCTGGGGCCAACGTCCTGACTTTC.

In this sample, this clonotype turned up many times. The rearrangement links TRBV30 to TRBJ1-1; 10 bases align to TRBD1. The CDR3 spans 14 residues. V gave up 3 bases and J gave up 0 bases; unmatched junction bases: 1. Germline CDR1 is GTSNPN and CDR2 is SVGIG (reference sequence). This CDR3 reads CAWRGQGLNTEAFF. CDR3 nucleotides: TGTGCCTGGAGGGGACAGGGGCTGAACACTGAAGCTTTCTTT.

This clonotype was picked up a small number of times. The V call is TRBV5-1, the J call TRBJ2-6; TRBD2 might be the D (6 bases). From germline, CDR1 is SGHRS and CDR2 YFSETQ. Trimming removed 7 bases at V and 3 bases at J, with 17 bases between. CDR3 length equals 16 residues. In DNA form, the CDR3 reads TGCGCCAGCCGGGACTTTAGGACGGATGGGGCCAACGTCCTGACTTTC. Its translation: CASRDFRTDGANVLTF.

This clonotype was observed a handful of times. The chain recombines TRBV7-3 with TRBJ2-7; weak D call: TRBD2 (6 bases). The V gene's germline CDR1 is SGHTA and CDR2 FQGTGA. The CDR3 spans 15 residues. V gave up 5 bases and J gave up 2 bases, with 16 bases separating them. This CDR3 reads CASSLYPGAAYEQYF. CDR3 nucleotides: TGTGCCAGCAGCCTCTACCCGGGAGCGGCCTACGAGCAGTACTTC.

J is TRBJ2-7 and V is TRBV19; D unresolved. Germline assignment: CDR1 LNHDA and CDR2 SQIVND (reference sequence). Trimming removed 6 bases at V and 4 bases at J, with 10 bases between. This CDR3 has 12 amino acids. The CDR3 here is CASSAGAYEQYF. Here the CDR3 DNA reads TGTGCCAGTAGCGCAGGTGCATACGAGCAGTACTTC.